This T cell receptor (beta chain) was documented in a study of blood T cell repertoires in COVID-19. Looking at the study overall: Acute-phase and convalescent COVID-19 samples originated in the United States, Italy and Spain. T cells, B-cell-depleted T cells, or PBMCs provided the cDNA or gDNA that served as material.

Some clones are missing from TCRdb's copy, which holds only in-frame ones; the method was immunoSEQ multiplex PCR. The sample holds about 210,000 clones; over 75% are singletons and the top ten take approximately 8.7%. Points on this clone: Other nucleotide sequences from this sample produce the same CDR3.

Cohorts were determined from participant-reported clinical history. All recovered Cohort 3 donors got two negative PCRs, got clearance, or saw symptom resolution. Germline V gene data show CDR1 as KGHSH and CDR2 as LQKENI. V shed 2 bases, J shed 4 bases, and the junction held 5 bases outside the gene matches. The CDR3 length is 17 residues. Sequences were obtained from PBMCs or T cells enriched from blood (not recorded which). This clonotype was obtained from a man aged 35-49 years who had recovered from COVID-19. The V and J genes are TRBV18 and TRBJ2-1; 13 bases align to TRBD2. Written as DNA, the CDR3 is TGTGCCAGCTCACCAGGACTAGCGGGAGATCTATACAATGAGCAGTTCTTC. This codes for CASSPGLAGDLYNEQFF. Combining the CDR3 with reference TRBV18 and TRBJ2-1 gives the whole variable domain NAGVMQNPRHLVRRRGQEARLRCSPMKGHSHVYWYRQLPEEGLKFMVYLQKENIIDESGMPKERFSAEFPKEGPSILRIQQVVRGDSAAYFCASSPGLAGDLYNEQFFGPGTRLTVL.